These T cell receptor beta chains were read from a single sample in a study of cytomegalovirus exposure and HLA in healthy donors. Assay used: immunoSEQ multiplex PCR; TCRdb lists only in-frame clones, some missing. Of about 360,000 clones in the sample, 80% to 90% are singletons; the top ten hold roughly 0.82%. Input material: PBMCs. These receptors were taken from a woman between 18 and 30 years old in good health and CMV-seronegative. CDR3s include the opening cysteine and the closing phenylalanine or tryptophan. Fields, in order: CDR3 length, D gene, clone size, V gene, J gene, CDR3 protein, CDR3 DNA. The D gene is left open where the match is weak. Rows may omit the clone size; those that give it use once, few, many or a size class.

16	TRBD2	NA	TRBV18	TRBJ2-7	CASSPQSAGGLYEQYF	TGTGCCAGCTCACCACAGTCCGCGGGGGGCCTTTACGAGCAGTACTTC
12	NA	NA	TRBV5-6	TRBJ1-2	CASSWNRDGYTF	TGTGCCAGCAGCTGGAACCGGGATGGCTACACCTTC
13	NA	NA	TRBV28	TRBJ1-2	CASSLQAPRGYTF	TGTGCCAGCAGTTTACAGGCCCCTCGTGGCTACACCTTC
15	NA	NA	TRBV7-3	TRBJ2-2	CASSSGHQDTGELFF	TGTGCCAGCAGCTCGGGACACCAAGACACCGGGGAGCTGTTTTTT
16	TRBD2	NA	TRBV28	TRBJ2-1	CASSSLGTSGMNEQFF	TGTGCCAGCAGTTCCCTCGGGACTAGCGGGATGAATGAGCAGTTCTTC
11	NA	NA	TRBV6-6	TRBJ2-5	CASSHGETQYF	TGTGCCAGCAGTCACGGAGAGACCCAGTACTTC
14	NA	NA	TRBV2	TRBJ2-5	CATLAAAYQETQYF	TGTGCCACCTTGGCCGCGGCCTACCAAGAGACCCAGTACTTC
17	NA	NA	TRBV27	TRBJ1-5	CASSTGTPWSVNQPQHF	TGTGCCAGCAGCACTGGGACACCCTGGTCAGTCAATCAGCCCCAGCATTTT
16	TRBD1	NA	TRBV5-4	TRBJ2-7	CASSGALDRGHYEQYF	TGTGCCAGCAGCGGCGCCTTGGACAGGGGGCACTACGAGCAGTACTTC
14	TRBD1	NA	TRBV30	TRBJ1-2	CAWNPGQGNYGYTF	TGTGCCTGGAACCCCGGACAGGGCAACTATGGCTACACCTTC
15	TRBD2	NA	TRBV9	TRBJ2-5	CASSAGLAGMETQYF	TGTGCCAGCAGCGCCGGACTAGCGGGGATGGAGACCCAGTACTTC
15	TRBD1	NA	TRBV7-6	TRBJ1-4	CASSSGTGANEKLFF	TGTGCCAGCAGCTCCGGGACAGGGGCTAATGAAAAACTGTTTTTT
18	TRBD1	NA	TRBV7-9	TRBJ2-2	CASSSLRTGQVNTGELFF	TGTGCCAGCAGCTCGCTCAGGACGGGACAGGTGAACACCGGGGAGCTGTTTTTT
14	TRBD2	NA	TRBV28	TRBJ2-1	CASRSLAGGDEQFF	TGTGCCAGCAGGTCCCTAGCGGGAGGGGATGAGCAGTTCTTC
12	NA	NA	TRBV7-9	TRBJ1-4	CASSSYRDKLFF	TGTGCCAGCAGCTCCTACAGGGACAAACTGTTTTTT
13	NA	once	TRBV7-9	TRBJ2-7	CASSLAAQYEQYF	TGTGCCAGCAGCTTAGCCGCCCAGTACGAGCAGTACTTC
16	TRBD1	NA	TRBV18	TRBJ1-1	CASSPYPTGDGAEAFF	TGTGCCAGCTCACCGTACCCAACAGGGGATGGGGCTGAAGCTTTCTTT
14	NA	NA	TRBV15	TRBJ1-1	CATSRDSARTEAFF	TGTGCCACCAGCAGAGATAGCGCCCGCACTGAAGCTTTCTTT
17	TRBD1	NA	TRBV6-1	TRBJ1-1	CASSEGRTGASTFEAFF	TGTGCCAGCAGTGAAGGTAGAACAGGGGCGAGTACGTTTGAAGCTTTCTTT
15	TRBD2	few	TRBV2	TRBJ2-7	CASSPASGGAHEQYF	TGTGCCAGCAGTCCCGCTAGCGGGGGGGCCCACGAGCAGTACTTC
14	TRBD2	NA	TRBV29-1	TRBJ2-7	CSVVSPRTSAEQYF	TGCAGCGTTGTATCCCCTAGGACTAGCGCCGAGCAGTACTTC
15	NA	NA	TRBV4-1	TRBJ1-1	CASSQAGRMNTEAFF	TGCGCCAGCAGCCAAGCGGGAAGGATGAACACTGAAGCTTTCTTT
14	TRBD1	NA	TRBV5-1	TRBJ2-1	CASSYTGGYNEQFF	TGCGCCAGCAGCTACACAGGGGGCTACAATGAGCAGTTCTTC
13	NA	once	TRBV4-1	TRBJ1-2	CASSPGGADGYTF	TGCGCCAGCAGCCCCGGGGGGGCGGATGGCTACACCTTC
13	NA	NA	TRBV10-1	TRBJ2-1	CASSGQRYNEQFF	TGCGCCAGCAGTGGGCAAAGATACAATGAGCAGTTCTTC
16	TRBD2	NA	TRBV5-1	TRBJ2-1	CASSSHRLAGANEQFF	TGCGCCAGCAGCTCCCATAGACTAGCGGGAGCGAATGAGCAGTTCTTC
17	TRBD1	NA	TRBV14	TRBJ2-3	CASSQPMTGAVTDTQYF	TGTGCCAGCAGCCAACCGATGACAGGGGCGGTAACAGATACGCAGTATTTT
14	TRBD2	NA	TRBV7-9	TRBJ2-3	CATLSGKSTDTQYF	TGTGCCACCCTTAGCGGGAAGAGCACAGATACGCAGTATTTT
11	NA	NA	TRBV28	TRBJ1-4	CAIQGNEKLFF	TGTGCCATTCAGGGTAATGAAAAACTGTTTTTT